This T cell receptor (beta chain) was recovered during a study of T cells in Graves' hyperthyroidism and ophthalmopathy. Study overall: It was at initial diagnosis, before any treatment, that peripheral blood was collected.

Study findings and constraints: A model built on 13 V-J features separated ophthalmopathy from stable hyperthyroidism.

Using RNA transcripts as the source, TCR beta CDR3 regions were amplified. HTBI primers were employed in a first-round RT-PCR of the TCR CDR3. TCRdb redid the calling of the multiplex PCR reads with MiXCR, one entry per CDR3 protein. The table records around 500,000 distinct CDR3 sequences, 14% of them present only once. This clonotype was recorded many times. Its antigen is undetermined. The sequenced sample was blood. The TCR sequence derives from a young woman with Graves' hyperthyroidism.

The chain's CDR3 is CAWSVRAGGGYGYTF. CDR3 nucleotides: TGTGCCTGGAGTGTACGGGCCGGGGGGGGCTATGGCTACACCTTC. This rearrangement joins TRBV30 to TRBJ1-2; D is possibly TRBD1 (5 bases). This CDR3 has 15 amino acids. Trimming stripped 0 bases from V and 4 bases from J, with 15 bases between. Germline V gene sequence: CDR1 GTSNPN, CDR2 SVGIG (reference sequence).